This entry describes one T cell receptor (beta chain). This sample stems from a study of blood T cell repertoires in COVID-19. The wider study: Samples came from the United States, Italy and Spain, spanning acute and convalescent COVID-19. T cells, B-cell-depleted T cells, or PBMCs supplied cDNA or gDNA.

CDR3 length equals 17 residues. The V and J ends lost 5 bases and 0 bases, in that order; junction bases with no gene match: 11. Germline values: CDR1 KGHSY, CDR2 FQNENV. Per the original data handling: Reference gene primers were amplified, and this amplification served to estimate nucleated cell counts. Clones were read by immunoSEQ multiplex PCR, and TCRdb kept only the in-frame ones, dropping some. That table furnishes V, J and clone size, whereas the DNA furnished D and trimming. The sample holds about 75,000 clones, 88% seen once. This sequence was found in a human donor in a cohort sampled during active COVID-19. The chain has TRBV16 and TRBJ2-7, with TRBD1 identical over 9 bases. The specimen was peripheral blood. In DNA, the CDR3 is TGTGCCAGCAGCGGACCTTTGGGACAGGGCGTCTCCTACGAGCAGTACTTC. Translated: CASSGPLGQGVSYEQYF. Based on the CDR3 plus reference TRBV16 and TRBJ2-7, the full variable domain is GEEVAQTPKHLVRGEGQKAKLYCAPIKGHSYVFWYQQVLKNEFKFLISFQNENVFDETGMPKERFSAKCLPNSPCSLEIQATKLEDSAVYFCASSGPLGQGVSYEQYFGPGTRLTVT.